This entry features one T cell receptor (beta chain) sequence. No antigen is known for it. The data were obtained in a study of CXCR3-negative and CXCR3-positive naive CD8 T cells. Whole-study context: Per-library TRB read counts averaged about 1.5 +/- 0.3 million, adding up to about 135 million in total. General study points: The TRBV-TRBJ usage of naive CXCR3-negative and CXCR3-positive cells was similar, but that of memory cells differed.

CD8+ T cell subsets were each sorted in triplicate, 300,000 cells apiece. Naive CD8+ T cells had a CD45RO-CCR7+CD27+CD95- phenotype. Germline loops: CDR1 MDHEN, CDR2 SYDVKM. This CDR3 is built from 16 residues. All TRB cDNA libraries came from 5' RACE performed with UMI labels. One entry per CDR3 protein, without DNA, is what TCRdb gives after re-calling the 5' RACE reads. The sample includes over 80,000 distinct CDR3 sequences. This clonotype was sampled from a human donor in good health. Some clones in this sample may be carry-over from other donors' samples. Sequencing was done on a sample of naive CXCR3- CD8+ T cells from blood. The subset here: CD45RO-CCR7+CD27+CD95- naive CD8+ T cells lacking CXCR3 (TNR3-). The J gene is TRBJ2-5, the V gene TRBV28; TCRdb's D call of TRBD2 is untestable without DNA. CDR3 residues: CASSRLREGVQETQYF.